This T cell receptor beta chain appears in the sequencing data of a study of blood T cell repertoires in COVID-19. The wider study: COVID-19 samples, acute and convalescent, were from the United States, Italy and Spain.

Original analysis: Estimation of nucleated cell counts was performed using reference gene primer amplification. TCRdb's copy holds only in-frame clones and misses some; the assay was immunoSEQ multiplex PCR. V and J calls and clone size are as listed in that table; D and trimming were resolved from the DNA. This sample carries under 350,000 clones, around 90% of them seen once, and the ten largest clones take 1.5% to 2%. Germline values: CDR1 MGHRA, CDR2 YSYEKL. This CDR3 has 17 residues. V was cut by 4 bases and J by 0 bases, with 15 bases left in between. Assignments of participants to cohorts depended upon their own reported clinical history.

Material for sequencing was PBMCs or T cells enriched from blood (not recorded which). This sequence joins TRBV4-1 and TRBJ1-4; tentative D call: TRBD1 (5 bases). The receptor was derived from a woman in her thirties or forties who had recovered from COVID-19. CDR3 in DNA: TGCGCCAGCAGCCCACGGCCGGCAGGGACAACTAATGAAAAACTGTTTTTT. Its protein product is CASSPRPAGTTNEKLFF.